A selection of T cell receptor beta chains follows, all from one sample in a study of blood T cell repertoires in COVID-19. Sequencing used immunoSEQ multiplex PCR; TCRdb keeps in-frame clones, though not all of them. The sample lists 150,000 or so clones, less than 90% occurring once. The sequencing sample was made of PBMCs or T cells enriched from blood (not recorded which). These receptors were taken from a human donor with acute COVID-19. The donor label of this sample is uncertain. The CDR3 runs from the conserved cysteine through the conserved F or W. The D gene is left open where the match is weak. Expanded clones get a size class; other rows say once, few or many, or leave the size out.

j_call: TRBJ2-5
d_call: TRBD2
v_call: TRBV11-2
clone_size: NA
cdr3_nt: TGTGCCAGCAGCCTAGGAGCGGGGGGGCCCCGGGAGACCCAGTACTTC
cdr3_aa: CASSLGAGGPRETQYF

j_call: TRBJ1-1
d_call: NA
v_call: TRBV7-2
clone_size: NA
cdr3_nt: TGTGCCAGCAGCTTAGGCAGGTACACTGAAGCTTTCTTT
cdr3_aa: CASSLGRYTEAFF

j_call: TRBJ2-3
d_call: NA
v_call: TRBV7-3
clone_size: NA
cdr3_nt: TGTGCCAGCAGCCCCTCAGGCCCCACAGATACGCAGTATTTT
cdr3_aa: CASSPSGPTDTQYF

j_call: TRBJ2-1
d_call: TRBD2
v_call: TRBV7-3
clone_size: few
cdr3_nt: TGTGCCAGCAGCTTAAAGCCCTCTGGCGGGGGGAATGAGCAGTTCTTC
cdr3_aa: CASSLKPSGGGNEQFF

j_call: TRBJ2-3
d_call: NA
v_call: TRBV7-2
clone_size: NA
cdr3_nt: TGTGCCAGCAGCCCTTTAGCGGGCACAGATACGCAGTATTTT
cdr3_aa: CASSPLAGTDTQYF

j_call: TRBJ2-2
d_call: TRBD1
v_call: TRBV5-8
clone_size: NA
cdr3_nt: TGTGCCAGCAGCTCAGACAGGGCCGGGGAGCTGTTTTTT
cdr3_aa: CASSSDRAGELFF

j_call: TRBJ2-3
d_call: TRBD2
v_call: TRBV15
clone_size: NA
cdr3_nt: TGTGCCACCAGCAGAGGGGCTAGCGGGGTAGATACGCAGTATTTT
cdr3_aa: CATSRGASGVDTQYF

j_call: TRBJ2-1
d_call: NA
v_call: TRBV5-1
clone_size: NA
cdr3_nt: TGCGCCAGCAGCTTGGGGCAGGGGATAAATGAGCAGTTCTTC
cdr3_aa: CASSLGQGINEQFF

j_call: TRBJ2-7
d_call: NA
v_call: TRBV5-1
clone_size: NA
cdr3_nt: TGCGCCAGCAGCTTGTTGGCAGGGAAACACTACGAGCAGTACTTC
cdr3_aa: CASSLLAGKHYEQYF

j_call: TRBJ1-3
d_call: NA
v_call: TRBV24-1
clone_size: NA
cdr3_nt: TGTGCCACCAGTGTGGGCAGAAACACCATATATTTT
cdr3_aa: CATSVGRNTIYF

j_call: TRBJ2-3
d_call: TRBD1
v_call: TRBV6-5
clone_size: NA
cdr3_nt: TGTGCCAGCAGTTACTCGGGACAGGGGGCAGATACGCAGTATTTT
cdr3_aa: CASSYSGQGADTQYF

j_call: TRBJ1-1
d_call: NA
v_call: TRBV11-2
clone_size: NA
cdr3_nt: TGTGCCAGCAGCCCAATCCAGGGAAGGGGTGAAGCTTTCTTT
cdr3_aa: CASSPIQGRGEAFF

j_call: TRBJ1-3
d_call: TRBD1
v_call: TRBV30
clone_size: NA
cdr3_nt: TGTGCCTGGAATACAGGGGTGTCTGGAAACACCATATATTTT
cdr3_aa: CAWNTGVSGNTIYF

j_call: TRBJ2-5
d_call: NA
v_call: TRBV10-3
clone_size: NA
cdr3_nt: TGTGCCATCAGCGACAGGACCGGGACGGAGACCCAGTACTTC
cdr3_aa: CAISDRTGTETQYF

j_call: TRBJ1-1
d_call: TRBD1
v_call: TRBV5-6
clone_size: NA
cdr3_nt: TGTGCCAGCAGCCCCGGGACAGGAGACACTGAAGCTTTCTTT
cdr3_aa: CASSPGTGDTEAFF

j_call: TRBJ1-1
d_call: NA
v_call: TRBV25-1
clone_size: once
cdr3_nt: TGTGCCAGCTCGTGGGAGTTGAACACTGAAGCTTTCTTT
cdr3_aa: CASSWELNTEAFF

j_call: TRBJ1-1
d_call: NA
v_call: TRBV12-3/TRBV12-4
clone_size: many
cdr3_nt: TGTGCCAGCAGTTTTTCCGGGAACACTGAAGCTTTCTTT
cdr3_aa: CASSFSGNTEAFF

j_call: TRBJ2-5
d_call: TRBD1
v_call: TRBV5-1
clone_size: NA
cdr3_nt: TGCGCCAGCAGCTTGGGACAGGGGGGTGAGACCCAGTACTTC
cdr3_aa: CASSLGQGGETQYF

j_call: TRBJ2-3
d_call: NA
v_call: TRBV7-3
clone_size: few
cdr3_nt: TGTGCCAGCAGCTTAGAGGCTAGCTGGGTAGATACGCAGTATTTT
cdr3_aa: CASSLEASWVDTQYF

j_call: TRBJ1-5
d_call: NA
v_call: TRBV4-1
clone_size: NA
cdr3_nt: TGCGCCAGCAGCCATCCTGGGGGGTCCTCGACTCCCTATAGCAATCAGCCCCAGCATTTT
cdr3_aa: CASSHPGGSSTPYSNQPQHF

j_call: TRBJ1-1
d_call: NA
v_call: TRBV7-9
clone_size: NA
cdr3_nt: TGTGCCAGCAGCTTGTTCGGGATGGTTAACACTGAAGCTTTCTTT
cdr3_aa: CASSLFGMVNTEAFF

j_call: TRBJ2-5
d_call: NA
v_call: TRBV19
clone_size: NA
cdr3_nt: TGTGCCAGTAGTATAGATTCGGTGTTCGGGGGAGAGGGAGAGACCCAGTACTTC
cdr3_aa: CASSIDSVFGGEGETQYF

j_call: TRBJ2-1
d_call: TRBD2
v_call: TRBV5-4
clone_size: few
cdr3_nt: TGTGCCAGCAGCGGGACTAGCGGGGGGGCCGGGCTTAATGAGCAGTTCTTC
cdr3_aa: CASSGTSGGAGLNEQFF

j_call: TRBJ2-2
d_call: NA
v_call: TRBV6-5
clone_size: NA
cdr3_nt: TGTGCCAGCAGCCGCGGTGACGGGGAGCTGTTTTTT
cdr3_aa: CASSRGDGELFF

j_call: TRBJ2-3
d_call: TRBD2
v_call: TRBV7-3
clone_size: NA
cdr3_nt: TGTGCCAGCAGCTTAACTAGCGGGGGCCCAGATACGCAGTATTTT
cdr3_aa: CASSLTSGGPDTQYF

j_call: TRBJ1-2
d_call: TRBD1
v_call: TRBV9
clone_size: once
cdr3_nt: TGTGCCAGCAGCAGAGGACAGGCCTATGGCTACACCTTC
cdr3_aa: CASSRGQAYGYTF

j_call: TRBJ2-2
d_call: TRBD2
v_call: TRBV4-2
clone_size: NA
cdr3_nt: TGTGCCAGCAGCCAAGCCGTGCTCACGGGGGGGCCAGGGGAGCTGTTTTTT
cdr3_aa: CASSQAVLTGGPGELFF

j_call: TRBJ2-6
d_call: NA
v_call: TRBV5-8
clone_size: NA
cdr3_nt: TGTGCCAGCAGCTTGGACAGCTCTGGGGCCAACGTCCTGACTTTC
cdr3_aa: CASSLDSSGANVLTF

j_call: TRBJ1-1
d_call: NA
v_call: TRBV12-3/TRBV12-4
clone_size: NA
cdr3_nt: TGTGCCAGCAGTACTTACAGGGTCACTGAAGCTTTCTTT
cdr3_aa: CASSTYRVTEAFF

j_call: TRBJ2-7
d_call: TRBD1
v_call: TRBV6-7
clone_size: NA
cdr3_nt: TGTGCCAGCTATGACAGGGGTTGGTCCCACGAGCAGTACTTC
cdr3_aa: CASYDRGWSHEQYF

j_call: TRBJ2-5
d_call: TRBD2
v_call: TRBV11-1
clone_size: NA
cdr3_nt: TGTGCCAGCAGCTCGGGACTAGCGGGGGTACAAGAGACCCAGTACTTC
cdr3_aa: CASSSGLAGVQETQYF

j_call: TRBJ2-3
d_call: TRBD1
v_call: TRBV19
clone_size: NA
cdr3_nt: TGTGCCACCAAGGACAGGTCTCCCCCCACAGATACGCAGTATTTT
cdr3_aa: CATKDRSPPTDTQYF

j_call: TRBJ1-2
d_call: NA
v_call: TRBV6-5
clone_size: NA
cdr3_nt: TGTGCCAGCAGTCCCGCAGGGGCGAACTATGGCTACACCTTC
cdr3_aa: CASSPAGANYGYTF

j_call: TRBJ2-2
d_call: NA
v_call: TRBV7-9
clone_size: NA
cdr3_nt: TGTGCCAGCAGTCCGGGGGGCGTCGGGGAGCTGTTTTTT
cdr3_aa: CASSPGGVGELFF

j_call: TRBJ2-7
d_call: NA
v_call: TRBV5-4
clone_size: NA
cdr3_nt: TGTGCCAGCAGCTGGGACATTTTAACCTACGAGCAGTACTTC
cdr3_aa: CASSWDILTYEQYF

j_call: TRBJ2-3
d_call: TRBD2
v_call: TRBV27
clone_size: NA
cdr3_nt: TGTGCCAGCAGTTTCCGGCTAGCGGGGGGAGATACGCAGTATTTT
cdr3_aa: CASSFRLAGGDTQYF

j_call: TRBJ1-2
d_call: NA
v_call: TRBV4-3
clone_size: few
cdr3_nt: TGCGCCAGCAGCCGCAGCGCCCCGGGAACCGATGGCTACACCTTC
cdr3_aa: CASSRSAPGTDGYTF

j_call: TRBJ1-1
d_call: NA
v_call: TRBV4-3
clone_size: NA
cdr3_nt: TGCGCCAGCAGGAGGGAACTTAACACTGAAGCTTTCTTT
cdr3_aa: CASRRELNTEAFF

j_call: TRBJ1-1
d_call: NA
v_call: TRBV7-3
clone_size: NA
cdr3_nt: TGTGCCAGCAGCTTAACGCGGACAGATGAAGCTTTCTTT
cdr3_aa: CASSLTRTDEAFF

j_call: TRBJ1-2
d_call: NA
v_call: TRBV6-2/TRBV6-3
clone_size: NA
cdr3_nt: TGTGCCAGCAGTTACGGGGCCCGGCCTTCCTATGGCTACACCTTC
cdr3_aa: CASSYGARPSYGYTF

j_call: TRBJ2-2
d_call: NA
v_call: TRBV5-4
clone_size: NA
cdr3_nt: TGTGCCAGCAGCTTAGGGGCTCTAGATTCGAACACCGGGGAGCTGTTTTTT
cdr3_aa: CASSLGALDSNTGELFF

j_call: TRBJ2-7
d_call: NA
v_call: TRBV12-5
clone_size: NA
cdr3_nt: TGTGCTAGTGGTTTGGTACCTGGACAGCAACTCTCCTACGAGCAGTACTTC
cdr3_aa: CASGLVPGQQLSYEQYF

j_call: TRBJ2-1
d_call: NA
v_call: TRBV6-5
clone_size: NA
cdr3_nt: TGTGCCAGCGGGTCTCTAGCAGACAATGAGCAGTTCTTC
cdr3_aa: CASGSLADNEQFF

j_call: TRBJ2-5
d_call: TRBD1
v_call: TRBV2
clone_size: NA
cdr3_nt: TGTGCCAGCAGTCCAGACAGGGGGCGAGAGACCCAGTACTTC
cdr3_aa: CASSPDRGRETQYF

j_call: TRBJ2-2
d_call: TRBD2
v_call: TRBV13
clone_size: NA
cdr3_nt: TGTGCCAGCAGCCCAGCGGGGGGCCTTTTACCGGGGGAGCTGTTTTTT
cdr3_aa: CASSPAGGLLPGELFF

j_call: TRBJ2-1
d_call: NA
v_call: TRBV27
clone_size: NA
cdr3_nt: TGTGCCAGCAGTTTCCTACCTCTAGCGACCCACTACAATGAGCAGTTCTTC
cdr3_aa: CASSFLPLATHYNEQFF

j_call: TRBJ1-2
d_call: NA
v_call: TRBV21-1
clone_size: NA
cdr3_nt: TGTGCCAGCAGATTACAATCGGACATGGCTGGCTACACCTTC
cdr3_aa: CASRLQSDMAGYTF

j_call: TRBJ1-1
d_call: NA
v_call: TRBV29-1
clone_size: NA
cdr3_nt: TGCAGCGCCGTGGGGACGGGGGTTGAAGCTTTCTTT
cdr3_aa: CSAVGTGVEAFF

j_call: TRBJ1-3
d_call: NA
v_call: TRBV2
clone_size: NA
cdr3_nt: TGTGCCAGCAGTGAAAAACGGCAGGGATCAAACACCATATATTTT
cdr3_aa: CASSEKRQGSNTIYF

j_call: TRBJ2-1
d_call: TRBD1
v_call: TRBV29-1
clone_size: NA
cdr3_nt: TGCAGCGGGAACTTTGGGACAGGGTTAGGGAATGAGCAGTTCTTC
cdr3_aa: CSGNFGTGLGNEQFF

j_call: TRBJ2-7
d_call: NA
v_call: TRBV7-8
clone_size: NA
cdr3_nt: TGTGCCAGCAGCCCCTCACTGGACAACGAGCAGTACTTC
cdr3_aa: CASSPSLDNEQYF

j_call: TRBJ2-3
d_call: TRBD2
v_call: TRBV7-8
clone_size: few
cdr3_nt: TGTGCCAGCAGCTTAAGGGTCAGTGGGGGGGTTGGCGCAGATACGCAGTATTTT
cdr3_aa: CASSLRVSGGVGADTQYF

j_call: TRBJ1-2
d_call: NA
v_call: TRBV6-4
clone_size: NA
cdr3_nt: TGTGCCAGCAGTGCAGACAGGTCTGGGTATGGCTACACCTTC
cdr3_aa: CASSADRSGYGYTF

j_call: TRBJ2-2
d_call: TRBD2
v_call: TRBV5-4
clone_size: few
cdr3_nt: TGTGCCAGCAGCTTGGCCAGCGGGGGGACTACCGGGGAGCTGTTTTTT
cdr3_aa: CASSLASGGTTGELFF

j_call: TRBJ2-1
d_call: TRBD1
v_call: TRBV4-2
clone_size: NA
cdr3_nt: TGTGCCAGCAGCCAAGGGGACAGGGCAAACAATGAGCAGTTCTTC
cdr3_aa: CASSQGDRANNEQFF

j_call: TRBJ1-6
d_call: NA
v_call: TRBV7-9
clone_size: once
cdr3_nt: TGTGCCAGCACCCGGGGGGGGCGCGATACACCCCTCCACTTT
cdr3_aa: CASTRGGRDTPLHF

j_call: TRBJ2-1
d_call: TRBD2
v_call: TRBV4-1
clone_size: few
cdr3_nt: TGCGCCAGCAGCCAAGACGGGACTAGCGGTACCTACAATGAGCAGTTCTTC
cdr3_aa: CASSQDGTSGTYNEQFF

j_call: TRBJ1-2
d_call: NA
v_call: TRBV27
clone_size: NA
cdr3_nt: TGTGCCAGCAGTTACACAAGGGGGAGATACTATGGCTACACCTTC
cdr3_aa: CASSYTRGRYYGYTF